These T cell receptor beta chains were read from a single sample in a study of human T cells and chemical hapten exposure. One entry per CDR3 protein results from TCRdb running MiXCR on the reads. Of around 120,000 distinct CDR3 sequences in the sample, approximately 9% were seen once. The sequenced sample consisted of whole blood. Receptors were obtained from a human donor in good health. Some clones in this sample may be carry-over from other donors' samples. Each CDR3 is given with its conserved first and last residue. Each record gives: J gene, V gene, CDR3 protein.

J gene: TRBJ2-7
V gene: TRBV5-1
CDR3 protein: CASSFLQGCYEQYF

J gene: TRBJ2-2
V gene: TRBV19
CDR3 protein: CASSPKTLNTGELFF

J gene: TRBJ2-3
V gene: TRBV11-2
CDR3 protein: CASSLLGGTDTQYF

J gene: TRBJ2-4
V gene: TRBV4-1
CDR3 protein: CASSQQGENIQYF

J gene: TRBJ2-3
V gene: TRBV5-4
CDR3 protein: CASTTRDRRTDTQYF

J gene: TRBJ1-1
V gene: TRBV5-1
CDR3 protein: CASSPYGTGFLNTEAFF

J gene: TRBJ2-3
V gene: TRBV27
CDR3 protein: CASSLGGRSTDTQYF

J gene: TRBJ2-1
V gene: TRBV5-1
CDR3 protein: CASSLQDRSGNEQFF

J gene: TRBJ1-6
V gene: TRBV14
CDR3 protein: CASSQDIGVYNSPLHF

J gene: TRBJ2-3
V gene: TRBV15
CDR3 protein: CATSTYSGPSTDTQYF

J gene: TRBJ1-5
V gene: TRBV6-5
CDR3 protein: CASSSGELNQPQHF

J gene: TRBJ2-7
V gene: TRBV5-1
CDR3 protein: CASSLPTGRTLPYEQYF

J gene: TRBJ1-4
V gene: TRBV12-3/TRBV12-4
CDR3 protein: CASSTVPLNEKLFF

J gene: TRBJ1-1
V gene: TRBV7-2
CDR3 protein: CASSLGPRLAFF

J gene: TRBJ2-5
V gene: TRBV29-1
CDR3 protein: CSLRDSTGGTQYF

J gene: TRBJ2-7
V gene: TRBV16
CDR3 protein: CASSHGRDSTYEQYF

J gene: TRBJ2-1
V gene: TRBV7-2
CDR3 protein: CASSFPSAYNEQFF

J gene: TRBJ2-7
V gene: TRBV20-1
CDR3 protein: CSARDGDRGAYEQYF